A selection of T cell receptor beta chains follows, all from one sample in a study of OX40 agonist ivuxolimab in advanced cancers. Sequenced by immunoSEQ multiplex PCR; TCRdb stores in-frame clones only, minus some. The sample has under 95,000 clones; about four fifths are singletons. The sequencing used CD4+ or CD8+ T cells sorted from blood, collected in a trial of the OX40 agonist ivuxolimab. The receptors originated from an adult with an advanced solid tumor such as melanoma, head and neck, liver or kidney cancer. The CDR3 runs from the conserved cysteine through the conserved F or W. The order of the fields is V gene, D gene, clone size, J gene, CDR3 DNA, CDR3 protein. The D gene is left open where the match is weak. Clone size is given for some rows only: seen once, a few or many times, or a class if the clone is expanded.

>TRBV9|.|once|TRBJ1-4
TGTGCCAGCAGCGTGAGCCCGACGGAAAAACTGTTTTTT
CASSVSPTEKLFF
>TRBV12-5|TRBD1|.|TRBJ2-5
TGTGCTAGTGCCGTACAGGGGGGCATAGAGACCCAGTACTTC
CASAVQGGIETQYF
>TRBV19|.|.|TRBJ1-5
TGTGCCAGTAGTAGGGGCAGGGACAATCAGCCCCAGCATTTT
CASSRGRDNQPQHF
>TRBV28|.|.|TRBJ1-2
TGTGCCAGCAGCCTGGGGGGGGGTGGCAGGGGACTCTATGGCTACACCTTC
CASSLGGGGRGLYGYTF
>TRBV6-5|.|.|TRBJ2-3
TGTGCCAGCAGTTACTCAGGGGTGGGCGCAGATACGCAGTATTTT
CASSYSGVGADTQYF
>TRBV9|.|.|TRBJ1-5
TGTGCCAGCAGCGTAGCGCCGGATCAGCCCCAGCATTTT
CASSVAPDQPQHF
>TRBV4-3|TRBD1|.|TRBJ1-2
TGCGCCAGCAGCCAGGGGGGACAGGGCTTTAACTATGGCTACACCTTC
CASSQGGQGFNYGYTF
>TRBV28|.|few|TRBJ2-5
TGTGCCAGCAGTAGTCGCCAAGAGACCCAGTACTTC
CASSSRQETQYF
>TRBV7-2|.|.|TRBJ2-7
TGTGCCAGCAGCTTAGCGGGCCCCCACGAGCAGTACTTC
CASSLAGPHEQYF
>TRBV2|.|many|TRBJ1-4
TGTGCCAGCATTCGGGCTGTTGCAACTAATGAAAAACTGTTTTTT
CASIRAVATNEKLFF
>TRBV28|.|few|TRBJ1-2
TGTGCCAGCAGTCGCCCCCAGGGTTTCTATGGCTACACCTTC
CASSRPQGFYGYTF
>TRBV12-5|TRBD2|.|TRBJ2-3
TGTGCTAGTGGTTTGGAACTAGCGGGGGGGCCCACAGATACGCAGTATTTT
CASGLELAGGPTDTQYF
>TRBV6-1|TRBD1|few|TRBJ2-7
TGTGCCAGCAGGGGCGGACAGGGGGCCGACGAGCAGTACTTC
CASRGGQGADEQYF
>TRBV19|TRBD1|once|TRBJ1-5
TGTGCCAGTAGTGGGGGACAGGTGGGCAATCAGCCCCAGCATTTT
CASSGGQVGNQPQHF
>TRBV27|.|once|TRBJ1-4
TGTGCCAGCAGTTTTGTTCCCGGAATCATTGAAAAACTGTTTTTT
CASSFVPGIIEKLFF
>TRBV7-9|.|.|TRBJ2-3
TGTGCCAGCAGCTTAAGAGTAGGGAGCACAGATACGCAGTATTTT
CASSLRVGSTDTQYF
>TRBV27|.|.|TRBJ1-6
TGTGCCAGCAGTTTAGATGGTAATTCACCCCTCCACTTT
CASSLDGNSPLHF
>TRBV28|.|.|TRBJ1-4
TGTGCCAGCAGTTTGATGGGGGTCGGAAAACTGTTTTTT
CASSLMGVGKLFF
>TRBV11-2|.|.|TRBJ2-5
TGTGCCAGCAGCTTAGATACTGGGGTAGGAATGGGGACCCAGTACTTC
CASSLDTGVGMGTQYF
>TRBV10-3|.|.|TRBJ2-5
TGTGCCATCAGTGAGTCGGGGGGTCGGATTCAAGAGACCCAGTACTTC
CAISESGGRIQETQYF
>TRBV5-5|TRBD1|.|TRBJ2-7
TGTGCCAGCAGCCCCGGACAGGGTAGGTACGAGCAGTACTTC
CASSPGQGRYEQYF
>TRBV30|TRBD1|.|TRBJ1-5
TGTGCCTGGAGTCAAAATCGATTGGGACAGGGTAGCAATCAGCCCCAGCATTTT
CAWSQNRLGQGSNQPQHF
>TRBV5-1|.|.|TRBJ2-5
TGCGCCAGCAGCTTGGTTGCGGGGGCCCAAGAGACCCAGTACTTC
CASSLVAGAQETQYF
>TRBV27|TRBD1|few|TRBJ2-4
TGTGCCAGCAGGGTGGGACAGGGGCGTCGAGCCAAAAACATTCAGTACTTC
CASRVGQGRRAKNIQYF
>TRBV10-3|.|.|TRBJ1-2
TGTGCCATCAGTGAAGAGACTCTCTATGGCTACACCTTC
CAISEETLYGYTF
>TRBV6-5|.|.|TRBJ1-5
TGTGCCAGCAGTCCTCGGCCGCGGAGCAATCAGCCCCAGCATTTT
CASSPRPRSNQPQHF
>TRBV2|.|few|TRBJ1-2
TGTGCCAGCAGTCCAGACAGAGGCTACACCTTC
CASSPDRGYTF
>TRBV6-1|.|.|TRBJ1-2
TGTGCCAGCGTATGCCTCCAGGGAACCTATGGCTACACCTTC
CASVCLQGTYGYTF
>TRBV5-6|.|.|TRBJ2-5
TGTGCCAGCAGCTTCTCCCCGGGGGTCAGTAAAGAGACCCAGTACTTC
CASSFSPGVSKETQYF
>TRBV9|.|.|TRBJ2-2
TGTGCCAGCAGCCCCGGGCGGGGGCCTGCGAACACCGGGGAGCTGTTTTTT
CASSPGRGPANTGELFF
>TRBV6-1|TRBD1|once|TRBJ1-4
TGTGCCAGCAGGGGGACAGGGACTGAAAAACTGTTTTTT
CASRGTGTEKLFF
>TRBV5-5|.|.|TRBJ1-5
TGTGCCAGCAGCTTAGGTCAGGGAGTGAATCAGCCCCAGCATTTT
CASSLGQGVNQPQHF
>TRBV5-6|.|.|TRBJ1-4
TGTGCCAGCAGCCCGGGGGCTACTAATGAAAAACTGTTTTTT
CASSPGATNEKLFF
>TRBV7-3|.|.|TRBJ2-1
TGTGCCAGCAGCCCCAGGGGTTGGGCTGATGAGCAGTTCTTC
CASSPRGWADEQFF
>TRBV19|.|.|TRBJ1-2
TGTGCCAGTAGTATGCTCTCAAAACAAGGAACTAACTATGGCTACACCTTC
CASSMLSKQGTNYGYTF
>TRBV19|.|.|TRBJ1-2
TGTGCCAGTAGGCTCCCGGGGTCGGGGGGCTACACCTTC
CASRLPGSGGYTF
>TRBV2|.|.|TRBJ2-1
TGTGCCAGCACACAGCGTTGGGGTGAGCAGTTCTTC
CASTQRWGEQFF
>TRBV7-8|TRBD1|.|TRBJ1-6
TGTGCCAGCAGCTCTCTCCCGCCTGACAGGGGGAATTCACCCCTCCACTTT
CASSSLPPDRGNSPLHF
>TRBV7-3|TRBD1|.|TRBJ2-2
TGTGCCAGCAGCCCACGGACAGGGCAAACCGGGGAGCTGTTTTTT
CASSPRTGQTGELFF
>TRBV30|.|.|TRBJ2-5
TGTGCCTGGAGTGTCGACGGGGGTGCGCAGTACTTC
CAWSVDGGAQYF
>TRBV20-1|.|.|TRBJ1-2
TGCAGTGCCACTGTTAACTATGGCTACACCTTC
CSATVNYGYTF
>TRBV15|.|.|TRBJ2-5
TGTGCCACCAGCAGAGATCGCAGCCAAGAGACCCAGTACTTC
CATSRDRSQETQYF
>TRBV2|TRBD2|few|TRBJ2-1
TGTGCCAGCAAAGCGGGGGGGAACAATGAGCAGTTCTTC
CASKAGGNNEQFF
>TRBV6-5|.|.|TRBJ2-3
TGTGCCAGCAGTTACTCAGGGGGGACCTTAACAGATACGCAGTATTTT
CASSYSGGTLTDTQYF
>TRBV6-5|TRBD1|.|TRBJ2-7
TGTGCCAGCACCGAGACAGGGGGCGCTTACTACGAGCAGTACTTC
CASTETGGAYYEQYF
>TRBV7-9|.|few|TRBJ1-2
TGTGCTCAGGGCCGTTCGAACGGCTACACCTTC
CAQGRSNGYTF
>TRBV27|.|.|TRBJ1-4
TGTGCCAGCAGTCGGGCAGGCGTGGGTGAAAAACTGTTTTTT
CASSRAGVGEKLFF
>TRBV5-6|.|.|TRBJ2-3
TGTGCCAGCAGCTTGCGGGAGAATACGCAGTATTTT
CASSLRENTQYF
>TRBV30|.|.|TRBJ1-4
TGTGCCTGGAGTGCCGGCTTAAATGAAAAACTGTTTTTT
CAWSAGLNEKLFF
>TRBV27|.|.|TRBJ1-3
TGTGCCAGCAGTTTATCGAATACTGGAAACACCATATATTTT
CASSLSNTGNTIYF
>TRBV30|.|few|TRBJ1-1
TGTGCCTGGAGTTCAAAGGGGACTGAAGCTTTCTTT
CAWSSKGTEAFF
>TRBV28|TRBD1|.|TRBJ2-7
TGTGCCAGCAGTTTATTAGAGGGGACAGGGTCCGGCGAGCAGTACTTC
CASSLLEGTGSGEQYF
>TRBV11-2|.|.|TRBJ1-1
TGTGCCAGCAGCTTAACAGCTACTGCCACTGAAGCTTTCTTT
CASSLTATATEAFF
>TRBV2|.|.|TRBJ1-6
TGTGCCAGCAGTGAAGGTTCGGGCAGAACGGGCTCACCCCTCCACTTT
CASSEGSGRTGSPLHF
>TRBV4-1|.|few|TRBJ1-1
TGCGCCAGCAGCCAAGATCGCGACACTGAAGCTTTCTTT
CASSQDRDTEAFF
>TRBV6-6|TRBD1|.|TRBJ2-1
TGTGCCAGCAGTTACCTCGGACAGGGGGCGGGGGAGCAGTTCTTC
CASSYLGQGAGEQFF
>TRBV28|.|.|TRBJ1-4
TGTGCCAGCGCATCGCGGGAAAAACTGTTTTTT
CASASREKLFF
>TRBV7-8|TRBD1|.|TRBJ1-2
TGTGCCAGCAGCGCCGATCCGGGCAGGGGGTGGGGTGGCTACACCTTC
CASSADPGRGWGGYTF
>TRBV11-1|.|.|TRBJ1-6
TGTGCCAGCAGCTTACATGGTGGAGGGACTAATTCACCCCTCCACTTT
CASSLHGGGTNSPLHF
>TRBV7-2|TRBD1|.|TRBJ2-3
TGTGCCAGCAGCTTAGGCCAAGGACAGGGGTACGATACGCAGTATTTT
CASSLGQGQGYDTQYF